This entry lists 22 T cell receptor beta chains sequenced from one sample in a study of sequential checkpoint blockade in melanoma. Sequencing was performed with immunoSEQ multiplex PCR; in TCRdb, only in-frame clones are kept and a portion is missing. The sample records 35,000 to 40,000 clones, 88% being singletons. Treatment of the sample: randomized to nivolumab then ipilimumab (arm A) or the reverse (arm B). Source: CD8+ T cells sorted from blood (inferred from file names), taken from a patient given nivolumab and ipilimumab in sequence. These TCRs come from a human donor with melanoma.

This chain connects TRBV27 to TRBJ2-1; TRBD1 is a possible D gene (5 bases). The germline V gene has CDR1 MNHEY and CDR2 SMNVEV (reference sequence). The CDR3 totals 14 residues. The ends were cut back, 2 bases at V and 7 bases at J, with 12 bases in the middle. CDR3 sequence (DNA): TGTGCCAGCAGTTTAACCATGGGGCGTAATGAGCAGTTCTTC. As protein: CASSLTMGRNEQFF.

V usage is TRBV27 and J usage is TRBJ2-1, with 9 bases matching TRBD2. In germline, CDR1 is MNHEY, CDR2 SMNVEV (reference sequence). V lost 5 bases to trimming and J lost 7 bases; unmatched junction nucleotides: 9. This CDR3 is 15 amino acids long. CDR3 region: CASSLVAGVGNEQFF. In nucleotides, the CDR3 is TGTGCCAGCAGTCTCGTAGCGGGAGTCGGGAATGAGCAGTTCTTC.

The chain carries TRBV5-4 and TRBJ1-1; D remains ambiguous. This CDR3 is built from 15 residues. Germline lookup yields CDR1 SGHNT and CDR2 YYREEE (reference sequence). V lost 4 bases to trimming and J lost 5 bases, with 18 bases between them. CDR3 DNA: TGTGCCAGCAGCGAAAAATGGACTGTTTGGACTGAAGCTTTCTTT. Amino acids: CASSEKWTVWTEAFF.

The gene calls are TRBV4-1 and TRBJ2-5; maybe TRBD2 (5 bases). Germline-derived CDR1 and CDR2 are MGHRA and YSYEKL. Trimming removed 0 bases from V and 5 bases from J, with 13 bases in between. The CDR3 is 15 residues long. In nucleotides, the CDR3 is TGCGCCAGCAGCCAAGATCCGGGGTCGGCGGAGACCCAGTACTTC. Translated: CASSQDPGSAETQYF.

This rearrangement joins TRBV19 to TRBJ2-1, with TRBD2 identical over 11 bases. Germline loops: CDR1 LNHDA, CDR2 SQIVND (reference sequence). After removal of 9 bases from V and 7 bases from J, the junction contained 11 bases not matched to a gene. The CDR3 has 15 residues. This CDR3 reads CASQLAGAFLNEQFF. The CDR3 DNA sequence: TGTGCCAGCCAACTAGCGGGAGCCTTTTTGAATGAGCAGTTCTTC.

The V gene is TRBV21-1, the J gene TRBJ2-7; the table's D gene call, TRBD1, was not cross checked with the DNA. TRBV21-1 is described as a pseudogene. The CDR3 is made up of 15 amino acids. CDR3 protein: CASSKGDRGTHEQYV. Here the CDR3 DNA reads TGTGCCAGCAGCAAGGGGGACAGGGGGACCCACGAGCAGTACGTC.

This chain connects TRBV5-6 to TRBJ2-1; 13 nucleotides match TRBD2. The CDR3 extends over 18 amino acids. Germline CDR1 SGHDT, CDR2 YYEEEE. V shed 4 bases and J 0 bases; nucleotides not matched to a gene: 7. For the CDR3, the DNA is TGTGCCAGCAGCCCGGGACTAGCGGGGCGAAGCTCCTACAATGAGCAGTTCTTC. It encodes CASSPGLAGRSSYNEQFF. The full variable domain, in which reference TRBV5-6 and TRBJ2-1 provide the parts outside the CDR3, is DAGVTQSPTHLIKTRGQQVTLRCSPKSGHDTVSWYQQALGQGPQFIFQYYEEEERQRGNFPDRFSGHQFPNYSSELNVNALLLGDSALYLCASSPGLAGRSSYNEQFFGPGTRLTVL.

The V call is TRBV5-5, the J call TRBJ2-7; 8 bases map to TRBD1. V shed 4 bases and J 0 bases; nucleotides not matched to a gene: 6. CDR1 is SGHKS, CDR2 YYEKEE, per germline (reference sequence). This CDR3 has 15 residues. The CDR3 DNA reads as TGTGCCAGCAGCAGGGACAGGTTTAGCTCCTACGAGCAGTACTTC. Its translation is CASSRDRFSSYEQYF.

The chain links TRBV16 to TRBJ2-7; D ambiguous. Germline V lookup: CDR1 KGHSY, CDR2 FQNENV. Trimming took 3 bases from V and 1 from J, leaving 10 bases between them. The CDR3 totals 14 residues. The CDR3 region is CASSQASASYEQYF. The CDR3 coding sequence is TGTGCCAGCAGCCAGGCCTCAGCGTCCTACGAGCAGTACTTC.

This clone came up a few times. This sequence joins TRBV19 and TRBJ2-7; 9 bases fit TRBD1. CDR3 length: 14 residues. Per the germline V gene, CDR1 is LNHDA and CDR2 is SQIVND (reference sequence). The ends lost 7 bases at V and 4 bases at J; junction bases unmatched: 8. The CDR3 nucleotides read TGTGCCAGTACCCCACGGGACAGGGAATACGAGCAGTACTTC. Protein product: CASTPRDREYEQYF.

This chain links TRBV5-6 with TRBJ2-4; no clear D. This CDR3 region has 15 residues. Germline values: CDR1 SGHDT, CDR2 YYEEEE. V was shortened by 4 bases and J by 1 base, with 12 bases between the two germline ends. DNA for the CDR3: TGTGCCAGCAGCCCGTCTGGCAGGGCCAAAAACATTCAGTACTTC. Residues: CASSPSGRAKNIQYF.

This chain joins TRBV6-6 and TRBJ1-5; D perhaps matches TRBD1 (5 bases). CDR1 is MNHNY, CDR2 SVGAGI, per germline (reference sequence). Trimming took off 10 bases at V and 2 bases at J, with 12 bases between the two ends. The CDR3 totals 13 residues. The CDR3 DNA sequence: TGTGCCACACGGGGGTTCGGCAATCAGCCCCAGCATTTT. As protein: CATRGFGNQPQHF.

CDR3 region: CASSEPSGSTGELFF. The CDR3 nucleotides read TGCGCCAGCAGTGAGCCTAGCGGGAGCACCGGGGAGCTGTTTTTT. The rearrangement uses TRBV10-1 and TRBJ2-2, with 10 bases aligning to TRBD2. J gave up 4 bases and V 2 bases, and 1 base lay outside the gene matches. This CDR3 region has 15 residues. Germline lookup yields CDR1 WNHNN and CDR2 SYGVQD (reference sequence).

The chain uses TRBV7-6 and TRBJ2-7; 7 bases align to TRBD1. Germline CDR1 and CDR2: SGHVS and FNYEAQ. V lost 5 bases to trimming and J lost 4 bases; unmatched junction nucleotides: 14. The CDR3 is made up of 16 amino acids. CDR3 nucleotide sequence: TGTGCCAGCAGCGATTACCCCCGGGACAGAACATACGAGCAGTACTTC. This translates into CASSDYPRDRTYEQYF.

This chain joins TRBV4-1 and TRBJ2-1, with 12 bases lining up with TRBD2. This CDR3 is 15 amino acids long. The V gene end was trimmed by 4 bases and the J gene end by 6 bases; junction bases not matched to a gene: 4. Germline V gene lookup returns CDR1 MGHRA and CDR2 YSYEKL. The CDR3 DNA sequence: TGCGCCAGCAGCCTCGGACTAGCGGGAAGCAATGAGCAGTTCTTC. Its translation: CASSLGLAGSNEQFF.

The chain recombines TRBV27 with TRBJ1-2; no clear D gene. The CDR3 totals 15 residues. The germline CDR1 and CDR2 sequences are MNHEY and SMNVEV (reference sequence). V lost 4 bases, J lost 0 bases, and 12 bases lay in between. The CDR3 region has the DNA TGTGCCAGCAGTTCCCGAGGACTAACTAACTATGGCTACACCTTC. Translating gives CASSSRGLTNYGYTF.

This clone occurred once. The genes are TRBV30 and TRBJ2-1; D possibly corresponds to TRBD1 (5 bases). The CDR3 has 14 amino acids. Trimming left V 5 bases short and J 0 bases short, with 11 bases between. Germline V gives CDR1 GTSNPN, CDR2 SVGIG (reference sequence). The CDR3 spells CAWSAGPSYNEQFF. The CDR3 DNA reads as TGTGCCTGGTCTGCAGGGCCCTCCTACAATGAGCAGTTCTTC.

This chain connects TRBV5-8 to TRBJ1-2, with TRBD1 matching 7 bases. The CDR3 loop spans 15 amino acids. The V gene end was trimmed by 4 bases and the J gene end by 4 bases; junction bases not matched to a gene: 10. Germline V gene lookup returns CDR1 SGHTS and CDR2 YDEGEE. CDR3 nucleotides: TGTGCCAGCAGCGGATGGGACAGATTGAGCTATGGCTACACCTTC. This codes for CASSGWDRLSYGYTF.

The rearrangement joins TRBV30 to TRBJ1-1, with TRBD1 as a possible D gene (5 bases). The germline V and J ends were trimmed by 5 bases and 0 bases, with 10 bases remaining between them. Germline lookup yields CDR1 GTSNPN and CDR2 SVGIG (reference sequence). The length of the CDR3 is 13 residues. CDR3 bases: TGTGCCTGGGTTGACAGAATGAACACTGAAGCTTTCTTT. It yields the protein CAWVDRMNTEAFF.

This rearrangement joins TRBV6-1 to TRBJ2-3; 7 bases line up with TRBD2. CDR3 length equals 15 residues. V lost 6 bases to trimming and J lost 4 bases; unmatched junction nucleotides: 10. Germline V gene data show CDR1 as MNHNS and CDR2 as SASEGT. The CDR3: CASRTRGGRPDTQYF. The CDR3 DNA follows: TGTGCCAGCAGGACAAGGGGCGGGAGACCAGATACGCAGTATTTT.

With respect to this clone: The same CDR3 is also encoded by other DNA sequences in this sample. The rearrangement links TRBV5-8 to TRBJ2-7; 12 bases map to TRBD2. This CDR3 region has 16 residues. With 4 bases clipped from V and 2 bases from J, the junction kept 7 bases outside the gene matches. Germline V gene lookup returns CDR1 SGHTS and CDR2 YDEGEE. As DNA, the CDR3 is TGTGCCAGCAGCCGACTAGCGGGAGCCTCCCCCTACGAGCAGTACTTC. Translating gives CASSRLAGASPYEQYF. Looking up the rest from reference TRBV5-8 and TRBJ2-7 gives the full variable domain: EAGVTQSPTHLIKTRGQQATLRCSPISGHTSVYWYQQALGLGLQFLLWYDEGEERNRGNFPPRFSGRQFPNYSSELNVNALELEDSALYLCASSRLAGASPYEQYFGPGTRLTVT.

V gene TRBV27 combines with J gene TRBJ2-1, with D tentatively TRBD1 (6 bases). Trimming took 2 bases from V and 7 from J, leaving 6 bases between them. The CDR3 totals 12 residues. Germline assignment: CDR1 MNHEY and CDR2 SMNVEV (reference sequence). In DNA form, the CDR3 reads TGTGCCAGCAGTTTAGGACAGAATGAGCAGTTCTTC. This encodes CASSLGQNEQFF.